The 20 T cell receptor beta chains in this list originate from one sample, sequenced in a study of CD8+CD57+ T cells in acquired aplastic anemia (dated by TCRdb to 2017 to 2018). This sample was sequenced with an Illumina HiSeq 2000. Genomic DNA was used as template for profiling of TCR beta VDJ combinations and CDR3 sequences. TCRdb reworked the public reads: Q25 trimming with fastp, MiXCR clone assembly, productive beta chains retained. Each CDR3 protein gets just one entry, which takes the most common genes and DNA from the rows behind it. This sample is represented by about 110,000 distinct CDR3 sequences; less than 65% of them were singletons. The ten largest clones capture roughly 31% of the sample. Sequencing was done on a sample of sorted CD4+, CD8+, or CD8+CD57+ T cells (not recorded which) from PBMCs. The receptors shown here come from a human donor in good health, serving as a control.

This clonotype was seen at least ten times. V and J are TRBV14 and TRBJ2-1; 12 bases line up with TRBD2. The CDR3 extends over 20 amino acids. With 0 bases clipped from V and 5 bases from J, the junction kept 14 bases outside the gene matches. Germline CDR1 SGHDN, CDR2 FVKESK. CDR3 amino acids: CASSQDPGRLLAGGNNEQFF. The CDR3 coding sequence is TGTGCCAGCAGCCAAGATCCCGGTCGCCTTCTAGCGGGGGGGAACAATGAGCAGTTCTTC.

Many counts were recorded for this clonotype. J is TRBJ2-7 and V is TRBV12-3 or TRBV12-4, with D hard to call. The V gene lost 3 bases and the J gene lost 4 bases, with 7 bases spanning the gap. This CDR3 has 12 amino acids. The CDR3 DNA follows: TGTGCCAGCAGTTTCCGTGTATACGAGCAGTACTTC. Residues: CASSFRVYEQYF.

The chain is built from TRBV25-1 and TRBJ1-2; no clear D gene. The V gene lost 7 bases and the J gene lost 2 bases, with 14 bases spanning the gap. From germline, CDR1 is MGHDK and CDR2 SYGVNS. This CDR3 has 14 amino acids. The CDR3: CASKAYTANYGYTF. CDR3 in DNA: TGTGCCAGCAAGGCGTATACAGCAAACTATGGCTACACCTTC.

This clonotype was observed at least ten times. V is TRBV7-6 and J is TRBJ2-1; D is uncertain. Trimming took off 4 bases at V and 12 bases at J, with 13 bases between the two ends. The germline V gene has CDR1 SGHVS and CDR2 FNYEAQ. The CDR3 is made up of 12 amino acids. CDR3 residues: CASSSQNGGQFF. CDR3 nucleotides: TGTGCCAGCAGCTCCCAGAACGGTGGGCAGTTCTTC.

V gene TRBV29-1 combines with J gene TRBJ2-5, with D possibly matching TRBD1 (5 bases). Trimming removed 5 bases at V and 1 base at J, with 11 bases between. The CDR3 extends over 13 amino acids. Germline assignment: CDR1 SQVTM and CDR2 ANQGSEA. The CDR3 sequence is CSVTGAVQETQYF. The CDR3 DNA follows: TGCAGCGTTACTGGGGCAGTCCAAGAGACCCAGTACTTC.

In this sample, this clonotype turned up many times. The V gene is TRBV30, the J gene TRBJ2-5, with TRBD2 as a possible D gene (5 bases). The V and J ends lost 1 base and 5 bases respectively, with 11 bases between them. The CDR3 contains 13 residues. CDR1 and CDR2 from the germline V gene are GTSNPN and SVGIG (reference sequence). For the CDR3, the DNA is TGTGCCTGGAGTGGGCTAGCTGTCGAGACCCAGTACTTC. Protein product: CAWSGLAVETQYF. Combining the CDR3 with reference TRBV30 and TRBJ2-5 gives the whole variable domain SQTIHQWPATLVQPVGSPLSLECTVEGTSNPNLYWYRQAAGRGLQLLFYSVGIGQISSEVPQNLSASRPQDRQFILSSKKLLLSDSGFYLCAWSGLAVETQYFGPGTRLLVL.

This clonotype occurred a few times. CDR3 bases: TGTGCCAGCAGTGCGTACACCGGGGAGCTGTTTTTT. Its protein product is CASSAYTGELFF. The V and J genes are TRBV27 and TRBJ2-2, with no clear D. V lost 5 bases to trimming and J lost 3 bases, with 4 bases between them. This CDR3 has 12 amino acids. The germline V gene encodes CDR1 MNHEY and CDR2 SMNVEV (reference sequence).

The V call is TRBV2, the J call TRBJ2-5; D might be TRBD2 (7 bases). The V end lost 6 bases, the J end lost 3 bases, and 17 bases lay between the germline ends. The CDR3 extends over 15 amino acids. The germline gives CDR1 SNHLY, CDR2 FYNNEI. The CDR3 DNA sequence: TGTGCCAGCAGCTTGGGAGGGGGAGGAGAAGAGACCCAGTACTTC. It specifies CASSLGGGGEETQYF.

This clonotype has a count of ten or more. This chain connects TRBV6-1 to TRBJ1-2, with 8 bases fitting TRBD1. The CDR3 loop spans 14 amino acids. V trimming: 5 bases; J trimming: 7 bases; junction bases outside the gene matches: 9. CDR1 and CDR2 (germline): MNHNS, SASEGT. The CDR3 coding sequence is TGTGCCAGCAGTCATGACGAGACAGGGGCTGGCTACACCTTC. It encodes CASSHDETGAGYTF.

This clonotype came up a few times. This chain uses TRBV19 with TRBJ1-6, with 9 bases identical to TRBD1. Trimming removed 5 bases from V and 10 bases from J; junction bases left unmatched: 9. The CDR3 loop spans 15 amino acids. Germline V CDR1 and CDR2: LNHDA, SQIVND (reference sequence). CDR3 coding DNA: TGTGCCAGTAGTTCCTCCGGGACAGGGAGATCACCCCTCCACTTT. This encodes CASSSSGTGRSPLHF.

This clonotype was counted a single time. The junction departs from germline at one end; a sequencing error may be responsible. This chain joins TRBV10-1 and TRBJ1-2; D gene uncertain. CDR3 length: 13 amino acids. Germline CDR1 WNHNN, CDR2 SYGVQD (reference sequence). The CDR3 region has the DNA TGCGCCAGCAGTGAGAAGGAGGGAAATGGCTACGCCTTC. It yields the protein CASSEKEGNGYAF.

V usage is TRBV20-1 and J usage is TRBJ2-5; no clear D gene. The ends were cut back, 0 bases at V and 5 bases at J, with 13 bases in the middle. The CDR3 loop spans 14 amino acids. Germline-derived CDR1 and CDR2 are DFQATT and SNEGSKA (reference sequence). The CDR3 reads CSARDPAAVETQYF. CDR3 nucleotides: TGCAGTGCTAGAGATCCGGCGGCCGTGGAGACCCAGTACTTC.

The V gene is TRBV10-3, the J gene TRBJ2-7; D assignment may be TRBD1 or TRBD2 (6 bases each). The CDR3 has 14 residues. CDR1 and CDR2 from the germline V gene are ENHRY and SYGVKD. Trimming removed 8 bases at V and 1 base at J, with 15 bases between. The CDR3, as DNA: TGTGCCATCGGAGGGACAAGGGGATCCTACGAGCAGTACTTC. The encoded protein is CAIGGTRGSYEQYF.

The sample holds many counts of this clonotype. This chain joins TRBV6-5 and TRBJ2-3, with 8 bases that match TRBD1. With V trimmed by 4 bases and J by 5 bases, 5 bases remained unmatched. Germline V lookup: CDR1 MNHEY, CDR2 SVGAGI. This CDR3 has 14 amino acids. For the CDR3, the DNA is TGTGCCAGCAGTTTACAGGGGGAAGGAGATACGCAGTATTTT. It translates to CASSLQGEGDTQYF.

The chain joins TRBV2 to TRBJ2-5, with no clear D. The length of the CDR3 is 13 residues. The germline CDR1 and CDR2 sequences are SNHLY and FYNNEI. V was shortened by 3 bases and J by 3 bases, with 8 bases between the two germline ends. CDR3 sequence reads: CASSDLSEETQYF. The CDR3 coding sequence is TGTGCCAGCAGTGACCTGTCGGAAGAGACCCAGTACTTC.

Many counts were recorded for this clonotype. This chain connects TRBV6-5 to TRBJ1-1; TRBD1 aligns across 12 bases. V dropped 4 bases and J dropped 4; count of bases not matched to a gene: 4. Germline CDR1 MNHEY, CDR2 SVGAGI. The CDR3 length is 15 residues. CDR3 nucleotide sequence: TGTGCCAGCAGTTTGGGACAGGGGGCCCGCACTGAAGCTTTCTTT. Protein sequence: CASSLGQGARTEAFF.

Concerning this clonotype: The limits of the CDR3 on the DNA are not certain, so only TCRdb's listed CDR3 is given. CDR3 in amino acids: CASSQVGAGTSNYF. The V call is TRBV25-1, the J call TRBJ2-3; the DNA was not used to check the table's D call, TRBD2. The CDR3 numbers 14 amino acids, ends counted. Germline V lookup: CDR1 MGHDK, CDR2 SYGVNS.

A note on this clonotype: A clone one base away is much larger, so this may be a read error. The CDR3 DNA is TGTGCCAGCAGGGTAGCCACTGGAGCTTTCTTT. It encodes CASRVATGAFF. The chain has TRBV2 and TRBJ1-1, with D hard to call. CDR1 and CDR2 from the germline V gene are SNHLY and FYNNEI. This CDR3 has 11 residues.

CDR3 sequence: CASRGFGSYEQYF. CDR3 DNA sequence: TGTGCCAGCAGGGGGTTTGGGTCCTACGAGCAGTACTTC. V and J are TRBV5-8 and TRBJ2-7; D unresolved. Trimming left V 5 bases short and J 1 base short, with 10 bases between. The germline V gene encodes CDR1 SGHTS and CDR2 YDEGEE. The CDR3 spans 13 residues.

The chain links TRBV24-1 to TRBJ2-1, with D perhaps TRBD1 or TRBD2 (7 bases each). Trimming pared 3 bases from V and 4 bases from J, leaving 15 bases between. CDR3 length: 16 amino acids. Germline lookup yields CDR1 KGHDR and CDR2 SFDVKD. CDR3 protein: CATSDGTAGLYNEQFF. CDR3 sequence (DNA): TGTGCCACCAGTGATGGGACAGCGGGGCTGTACAATGAGCAGTTCTTC.